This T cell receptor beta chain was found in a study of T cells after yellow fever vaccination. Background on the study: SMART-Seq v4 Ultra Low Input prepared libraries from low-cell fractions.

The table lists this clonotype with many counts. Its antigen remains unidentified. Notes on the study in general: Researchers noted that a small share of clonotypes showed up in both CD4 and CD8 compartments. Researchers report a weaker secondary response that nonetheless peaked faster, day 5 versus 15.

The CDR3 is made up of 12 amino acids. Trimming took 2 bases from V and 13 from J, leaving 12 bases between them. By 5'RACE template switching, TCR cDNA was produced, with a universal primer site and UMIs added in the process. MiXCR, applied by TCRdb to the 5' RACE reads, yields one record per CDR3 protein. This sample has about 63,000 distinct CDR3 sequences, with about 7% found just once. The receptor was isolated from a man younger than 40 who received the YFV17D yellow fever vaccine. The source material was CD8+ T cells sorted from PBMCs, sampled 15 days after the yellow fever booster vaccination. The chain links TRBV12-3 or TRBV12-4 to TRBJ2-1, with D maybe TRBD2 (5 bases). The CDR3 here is CASSLSLASQFF. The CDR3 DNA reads TGTGCCAGCAGTTTATCCCTAGCCTCTCAGTTCTTC.